Included here is one TCR beta chain sequence, with context. Sequenced by immunoSEQ multiplex PCR; TCRdb stores in-frame clones only, minus some. The sample holds about 53,000 clones, around 80% seen once. The source of the sample is a study of lymphopenia after photon versus proton radiotherapy. V was shortened by 2 bases and J by 1 base, with 8 bases between the two germline ends. Germline-derived CDR1 and CDR2 are MNHEY and SMNVEV (reference sequence). This CDR3 has 14 amino acids. The material sequenced was peripheral blood, taken from a patient treated with photon-based radiotherapy. V is TRBV27 and J is TRBJ2-5; D could derive from TRBD1 or TRBD2 (5 bases each). The source is a man aged 45-65 years with gastric cancer. The CDR3 region has the DNA TGTGCCAGCAGTTTAACAGGACTCCAAGAGACCCAGTACTTC. This sequence encodes CASSLTGLQETQYF.